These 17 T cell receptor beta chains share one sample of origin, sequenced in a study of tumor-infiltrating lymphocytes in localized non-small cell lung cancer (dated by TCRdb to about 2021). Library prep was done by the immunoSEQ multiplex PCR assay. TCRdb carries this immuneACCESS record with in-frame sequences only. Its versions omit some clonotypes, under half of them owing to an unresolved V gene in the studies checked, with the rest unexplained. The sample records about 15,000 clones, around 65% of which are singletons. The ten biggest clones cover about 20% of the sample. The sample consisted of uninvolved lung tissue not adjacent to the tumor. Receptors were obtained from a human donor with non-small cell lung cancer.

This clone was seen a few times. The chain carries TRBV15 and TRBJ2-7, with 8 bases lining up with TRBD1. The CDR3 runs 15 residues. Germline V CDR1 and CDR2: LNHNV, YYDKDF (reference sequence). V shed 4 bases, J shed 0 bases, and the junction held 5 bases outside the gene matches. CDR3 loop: CATSNWTGRSYEQYF. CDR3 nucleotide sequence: TGTGCCACCAGCAATTGGACAGGGCGCTCCTACGAGCAGTACTTC.

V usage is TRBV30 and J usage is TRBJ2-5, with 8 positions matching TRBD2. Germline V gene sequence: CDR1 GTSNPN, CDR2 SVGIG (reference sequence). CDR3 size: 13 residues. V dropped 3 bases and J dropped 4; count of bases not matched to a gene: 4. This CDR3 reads CAWRGSGTETQYF. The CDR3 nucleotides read TGTGCCTGGAGGGGTAGCGGGACAGAGACCCAGTACTTC. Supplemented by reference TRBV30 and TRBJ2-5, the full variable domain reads SQTIHQWPATLVQPVGSPLSLECTVEGTSNPNLYWYRQAAGRGLQLLFYSVGIGQISSEVPQNLSASRPQDRQFILSSKKLLLSDSGFYLCAWRGSGTETQYFGPGTRLLVL.

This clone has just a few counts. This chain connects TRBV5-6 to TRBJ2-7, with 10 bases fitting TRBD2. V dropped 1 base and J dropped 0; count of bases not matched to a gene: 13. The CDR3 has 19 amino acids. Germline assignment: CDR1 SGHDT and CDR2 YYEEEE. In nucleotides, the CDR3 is TGTGCCAGCAGCTTGAAGGCTAGCGGGAGTTTTCGCCCCTCCTACGAGCAGTACTTC. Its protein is CASSLKASGSFRPSYEQYF.

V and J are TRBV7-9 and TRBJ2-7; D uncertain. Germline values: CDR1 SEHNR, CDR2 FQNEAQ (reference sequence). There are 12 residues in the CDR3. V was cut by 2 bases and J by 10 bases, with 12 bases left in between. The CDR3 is CASSLLVFEQYF. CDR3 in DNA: TGTGCCAGCAGCTTACTAGTCTTCGAACAGTACTTC.

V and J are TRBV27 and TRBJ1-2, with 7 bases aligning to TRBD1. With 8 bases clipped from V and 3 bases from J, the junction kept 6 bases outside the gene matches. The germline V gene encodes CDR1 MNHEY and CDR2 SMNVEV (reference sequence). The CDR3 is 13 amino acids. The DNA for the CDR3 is TGTGCCAGCCCGACAGGGTTCCACTATGGCTACACCTTC. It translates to CASPTGFHYGYTF.

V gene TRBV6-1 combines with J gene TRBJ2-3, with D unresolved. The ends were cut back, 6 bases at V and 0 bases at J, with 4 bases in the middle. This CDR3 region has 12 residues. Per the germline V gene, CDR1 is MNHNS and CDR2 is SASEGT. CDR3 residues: CASRDSTDTQYF. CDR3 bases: TGTGCCAGCAGGGACAGCACAGATACGCAGTATTTT.

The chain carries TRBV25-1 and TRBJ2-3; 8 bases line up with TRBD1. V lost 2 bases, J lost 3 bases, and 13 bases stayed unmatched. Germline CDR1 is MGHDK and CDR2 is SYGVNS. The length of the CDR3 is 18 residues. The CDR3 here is CASSEVKTDRVKTDTQYF. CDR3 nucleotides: TGTGCCAGCAGTGAAGTAAAAACGGACAGGGTGAAAACAGATACGCAGTATTTT.

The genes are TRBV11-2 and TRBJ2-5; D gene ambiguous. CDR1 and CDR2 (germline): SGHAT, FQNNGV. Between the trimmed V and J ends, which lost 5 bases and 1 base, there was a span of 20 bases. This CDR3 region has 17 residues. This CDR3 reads CASSPLLGIGPQETQYF. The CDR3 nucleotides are TGTGCCAGCAGCCCCCTACTTGGGATAGGGCCCCAAGAGACCCAGTACTTC.

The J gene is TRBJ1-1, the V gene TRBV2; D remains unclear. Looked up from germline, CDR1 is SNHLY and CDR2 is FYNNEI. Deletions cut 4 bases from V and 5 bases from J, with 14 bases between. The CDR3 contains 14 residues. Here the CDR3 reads CASSVKGSITEAFF. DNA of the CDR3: TGTGCCAGCAGTGTTAAGGGCAGTATAACTGAAGCTTTCTTT.

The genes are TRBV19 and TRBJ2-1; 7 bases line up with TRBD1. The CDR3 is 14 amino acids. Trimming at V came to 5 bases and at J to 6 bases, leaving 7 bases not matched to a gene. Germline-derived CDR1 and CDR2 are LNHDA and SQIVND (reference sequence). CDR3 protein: CASSSGQTGNEQFF. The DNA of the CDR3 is TGTGCCAGTAGTTCGGGACAGACCGGCAATGAGCAGTTCTTC.

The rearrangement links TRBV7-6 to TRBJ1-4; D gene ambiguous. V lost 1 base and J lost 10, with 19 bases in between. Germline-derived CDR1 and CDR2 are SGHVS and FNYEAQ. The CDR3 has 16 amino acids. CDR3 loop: CASSLVLDLKGGKLFF. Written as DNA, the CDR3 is TGTGCCAGCAGCTTAGTGTTGGACCTAAAGGGCGGAAAACTGTTTTTT. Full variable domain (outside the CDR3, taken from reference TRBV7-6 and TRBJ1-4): GAGVSQSPRYKVTKRGQDVALRCDPISGHVSLYWYRQALGQGPEFLTYFNYEAQQDKSGLPNDRFSAERPEGSISTLTIQRTEQRDSAMYRCASSLVLDLKGGKLFFGSGTQLSVL.

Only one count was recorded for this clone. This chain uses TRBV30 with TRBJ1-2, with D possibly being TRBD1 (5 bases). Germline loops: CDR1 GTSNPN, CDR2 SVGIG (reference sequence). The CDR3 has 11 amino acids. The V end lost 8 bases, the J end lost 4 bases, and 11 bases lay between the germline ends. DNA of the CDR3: TGTGCCCAGAACAGGCTCTATGGCTACACCTTC. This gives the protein CAQNRLYGYTF.

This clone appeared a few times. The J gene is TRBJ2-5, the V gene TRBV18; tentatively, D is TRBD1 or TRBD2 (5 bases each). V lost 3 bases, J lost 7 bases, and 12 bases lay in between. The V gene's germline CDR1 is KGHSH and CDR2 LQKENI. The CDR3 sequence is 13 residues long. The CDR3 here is CASSPGRDGTQYF. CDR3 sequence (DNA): TGTGCCAGCTCACCCGGACGGGACGGGACCCAGTACTTC. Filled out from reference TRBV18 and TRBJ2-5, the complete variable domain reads NAGVMQNPRHLVRRRGQEARLRCSPMKGHSHVYWYRQLPEEGLKFMVYLQKENIIDESGMPKERFSAEFPKEGPSILRIQQVVRGDSAAYFCASSPGRDGTQYFGPGTRLLVL.

The CDR3 nucleotides read TGTGCCAGCCGACGGCTAGCGGGAGCGAGCTACAATGAGCAGTTCTTC. Its translation is CASRRLAGASYNEQFF. The chain joins TRBV27 to TRBJ2-1; TRBD2 matches 10 bases. Germline trimming cut 8 bases from V and 3 bases from J; bases unmatched to any gene: 10. The CDR3 is made up of 16 amino acids. CDR1 and CDR2 from the germline V gene are MNHEY and SMNVEV (reference sequence).

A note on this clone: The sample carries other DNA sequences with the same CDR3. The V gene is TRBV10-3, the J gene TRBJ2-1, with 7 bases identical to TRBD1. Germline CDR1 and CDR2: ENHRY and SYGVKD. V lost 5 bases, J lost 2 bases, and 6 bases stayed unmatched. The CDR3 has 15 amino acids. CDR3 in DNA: TGTGCCATCAGTTCCCCGGGGACAGCCTACAATGAGCAGTTCTTC. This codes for CAISSPGTAYNEQFF.

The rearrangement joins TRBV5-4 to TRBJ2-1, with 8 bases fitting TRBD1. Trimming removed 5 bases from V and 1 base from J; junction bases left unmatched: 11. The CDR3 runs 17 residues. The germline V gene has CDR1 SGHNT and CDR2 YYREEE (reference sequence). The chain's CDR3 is CASSPGQGGSSYNEQFF. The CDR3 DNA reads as TGTGCCAGCAGTCCAGGACAGGGCGGCAGTTCCTACAATGAGCAGTTCTTC.

CDR3 in DNA: TGTGCCAGCAGCTTGGACAGGGATAGCAATCAGCCCCAGCATTTT. It is translated as CASSLDRDSNQPQHF. This chain joins TRBV7-8 and TRBJ1-5; the match to TRBD1 covers 8 bases. The V gene's germline CDR1 is SGHVS and CDR2 FQNEAQ. The CDR3 is made up of 15 amino acids. Germline trimming cut 3 bases from V and 0 bases from J; bases unmatched to any gene: 1.